The rows below give T cell receptor beta chains drawn from one sample of a study of neurological immune-mediated disorders. TCRdb reprocessed the 5' RACE reads via MiXCR and lists one record per CDR3 protein. The table includes around 25,000 distinct CDR3 sequences, roughly an eighth detected once. What was sequenced was PBMCs. All receptors come from a woman in her thirties or forties with HTLV-1-associated myelopathy (HAM/TSP). CDR3s include the opening cysteine and the closing phenylalanine or tryptophan. Each record gives: D gene, clone size, V gene, J gene, CDR3 protein, CDR3 DNA. A D gene is named only where the DNA matches it firmly. Clone size, where shown, is once, few, many, or a class for clones that have expanded.

D gene: NA
clone size: many
V gene: TRBV5-1
J gene: TRBJ2-1
CDR3 protein: CASSFGVDLYNEQFF
CDR3 DNA: TGCGCCAGCAGCTTCGGCGTGGACCTCTACAATGAGCAGTTCTTC

D gene: TRBD1
clone size: many
V gene: TRBV5-6
J gene: TRBJ1-3
CDR3 protein: CASSIGTGGTGNTIYF
CDR3 DNA: TGTGCCAGCAGCATCGGGACAGGGGGGACTGGAAACACCATATATTTT

D gene: NA
clone size: many
V gene: TRBV7-2
J gene: TRBJ2-5
CDR3 protein: CASSFAGPETQYF
CDR3 DNA: TGTGCCAGCAGCTTTGCGGGGCCAGAGACCCAGTACTTC

D gene: NA
clone size: NA
V gene: TRBV19
J gene: TRBJ2-1
CDR3 protein: CASMRGFLGDEQFF
CDR3 DNA: TGTGCCAGTATGCGAGGATTTTTGGGCGATGAGCAGTTCTTC

D gene: NA
clone size: many
V gene: TRBV7-2
J gene: TRBJ2-2
CDR3 protein: CASSTQGITGELFF
CDR3 DNA: TGTGCCAGCTCCACCCAAGGCATCACCGGGGAGCTGTTTTTT

D gene: NA
clone size: many
V gene: TRBV20-1
J gene: TRBJ1-2
CDR3 protein: CSARRKMGLYGYTF
CDR3 DNA: TGCAGTGCTAGACGAAAGATGGGGCTCTATGGCTACACCTTC

D gene: NA
clone size: many
V gene: TRBV20-1
J gene: TRBJ2-7
CDR3 protein: CSASGTFSYEQYF
CDR3 DNA: TGCAGTGCTTCCGGGACATTCTCCTACGAGCAGTACTTC

D gene: NA
clone size: many
V gene: TRBV24-1
J gene: TRBJ2-2
CDR3 protein: CATSDRSKGDGGVNTGELFF
CDR3 DNA: TGTGCCACCAGTGATCGATCAAAGGGGGACGGAGGGGTGAACACCGGGGAGCTGTTTTTT

D gene: TRBD1
clone size: many
V gene: TRBV10-3
J gene: TRBJ2-1
CDR3 protein: CAIGGQGYNEQFF
CDR3 DNA: TGTGCCATCGGGGGACAGGGTTATAATGAGCAGTTCTTC

D gene: TRBD1
clone size: NA
V gene: TRBV6-5
J gene: TRBJ2-5
CDR3 protein: CASRLDRGLETQYF
CDR3 DNA: TGTGCCAGCAGACTGGACAGGGGGCTTGAGACCCAGTACTTC

D gene: TRBD2
clone size: many
V gene: TRBV7-2
J gene: TRBJ2-3
CDR3 protein: CASSRGFGLAGFSPSTDTQYF
CDR3 DNA: TGTGCCAGCAGCCGTGGATTCGGACTAGCGGGTTTTTCTCCTAGCACAGATACGCAGTATTTT

D gene: TRBD1
clone size: many
V gene: TRBV5-1
J gene: TRBJ2-2
CDR3 protein: CASRTGGNTGELFF
CDR3 DNA: TGCGCCAGCAGAACAGGGGGCAACACCGGGGAGCTGTTTTTT

D gene: NA
clone size: NA
V gene: TRBV10-3
J gene: TRBJ1-1
CDR3 protein: CAISERGAGETEAFF
CDR3 DNA: TGTGCCATCAGTGAGCGGGGGGCAGGTGAGACTGAAGCTTTCTTT

D gene: NA
clone size: many
V gene: TRBV11-1
J gene: TRBJ2-1
CDR3 protein: CASSFSGGPYNEQFF
CDR3 DNA: TGTGCCAGCAGCTTTTCCGGGGGACCCTACAATGAGCAGTTCTTC

D gene: NA
clone size: many
V gene: TRBV5-1
J gene: TRBJ2-5
CDR3 protein: CASSLGSGPSRETQYF
CDR3 DNA: TGCGCCAGCAGCTTGGGTTCGGGACCCAGCAGAGAGACCCAGTACTTC

D gene: NA
clone size: many
V gene: TRBV12-3/TRBV12-4
J gene: TRBJ1-1
CDR3 protein: CASSRHRRDTEAFF
CDR3 DNA: TGTGCCAGCAGTCGTCACAGGAGGGACACTGAAGCTTTCTTT

D gene: NA
clone size: many
V gene: TRBV5-5
J gene: TRBJ1-5
CDR3 protein: CASSLDSPYYQPQHF
CDR3 DNA: TGTGCCAGCAGTTTGGACAGTCCATACTATCAGCCCCAGCATTTT

D gene: NA
clone size: NA
V gene: TRBV5-1
J gene: TRBJ2-1
CDR3 protein: CASSLGSGRNNEQFF
CDR3 DNA: TGCGCCAGCAGCTTGGGTAGTGGCCGGAACAATGAGCAGTTCTTC

D gene: NA
clone size: many
V gene: TRBV15
J gene: TRBJ2-2
CDR3 protein: CATSREHLANTGELFF
CDR3 DNA: TGTGCCACCAGCAGAGAACACCTCGCGAACACCGGGGAGCTGTTTTTT

D gene: TRBD1
clone size: many
V gene: TRBV5-1
J gene: TRBJ2-3
CDR3 protein: CASSVTGGSSTDTQYF
CDR3 DNA: TGCGCCAGCAGCGTGACAGGGGGGTCTAGCACAGATACGCAGTATTTT

D gene: NA
clone size: many
V gene: TRBV12-3/TRBV12-4
J gene: TRBJ1-2
CDR3 protein: CASSLRGSTYGYTF
CDR3 DNA: TGTGCCAGCAGTTTAAGGGGCTCTACCTATGGCTACACCTTC

D gene: NA
clone size: NA
V gene: TRBV19
J gene: TRBJ2-3
CDR3 protein: CASSTPGQITDTQYF
CDR3 DNA: TGTGCCAGTAGTACTCCGGGCCAGATCACAGATACGCAGTACTTT

D gene: TRBD1
clone size: many
V gene: TRBV5-1
J gene: TRBJ2-5
CDR3 protein: CASSLGQGARDMETQYF
CDR3 DNA: TGCGCCAGCAGCTTGGGACAGGGGGCCCGCGATATGGAGACCCAGTACTTC

D gene: NA
clone size: many
V gene: TRBV7-8
J gene: TRBJ2-1
CDR3 protein: CASSSPRSSYNEQFF
CDR3 DNA: TGTGCCAGCAGCTCCCCTCGGAGCTCCTACAATGAGCAGTTCTTC

D gene: NA
clone size: many
V gene: TRBV6-5
J gene: TRBJ2-2
CDR3 protein: CASSYSVDPTGELFF
CDR3 DNA: TGTGCCAGCAGTTACTCCGTGGACCCTACCGGGGAGCTGTTTTTT

D gene: NA
clone size: NA
V gene: TRBV9
J gene: TRBJ2-1
CDR3 protein: CASSVGARSYNEQFF
CDR3 DNA: TGTGCCAGCAGCGTAGGGGCTAGGTCCTACAATGAGCAGTTCTTC

D gene: NA
clone size: NA
V gene: TRBV5-1
J gene: TRBJ2-2
CDR3 protein: CASSPDELSHTRELFF
CDR3 DNA: TGCGCCAGCAGTCCCGATGAGTTAAGCCACACCCGGGAGCTGTTTTTT

D gene: NA
clone size: many
V gene: TRBV5-1
J gene: TRBJ2-7
CDR3 protein: CASSFQYEQYF
CDR3 DNA: TGCGCCAGCAGCTTCCAGTACGAGCAGTACTTC

D gene: TRBD2
clone size: many
V gene: TRBV4-1
J gene: TRBJ2-1
CDR3 protein: CASSPYLLAGGSDEQFF
CDR3 DNA: TGCGCCAGCAGCCCGTACCTACTAGCGGGGGGTTCCGATGAGCAGTTCTTC

D gene: NA
clone size: many
V gene: TRBV20-1
J gene: TRBJ2-3
CDR3 protein: CSARDADLGSTDTQYF
CDR3 DNA: TGCAGTGCTAGAGATGCGGACCTGGGTAGCACAGATACGCAGTATTTT

D gene: NA
clone size: many
V gene: TRBV6-6
J gene: TRBJ2-3
CDR3 protein: CASSRRQPQFFSTDTQYF
CDR3 DNA: TGTGCCAGCAGCCGCCGACAACCTCAATTCTTTAGCACAGATACGCAGTATTTT

D gene: TRBD1
clone size: NA
V gene: TRBV7-3
J gene: TRBJ2-3
CDR3 protein: CASSPSRDRVGTQYF
CDR3 DNA: TGTGCCAGCAGCCCGTCCCGGGACAGGGTGGGTACGCAGTATTTT

D gene: NA
clone size: many
V gene: TRBV20-1
J gene: TRBJ2-3
CDR3 protein: CSGSSGTDTQYF
CDR3 DNA: TGCAGTGGGAGTAGCGGAACAGATACGCAGTATTTT

D gene: NA
clone size: many
V gene: TRBV25-1
J gene: TRBJ1-2
CDR3 protein: CASSERAGTRNYGYTF
CDR3 DNA: TGTGCCAGCAGTGAACGGGCCGGGACCAGGAACTATGGCTACACCTTC

D gene: TRBD1
clone size: NA
V gene: TRBV29-1
J gene: TRBJ2-3
CDR3 protein: CSVEGQGKDTQYF
CDR3 DNA: TGCAGCGTTGAGGGACAGGGAAAAGATACGCAGTATTTT

D gene: NA
clone size: many
V gene: TRBV20-1
J gene: TRBJ2-3
CDR3 protein: CSARDPGPGTDTQYF
CDR3 DNA: TGCAGTGCTAGAGATCCGGGGCCGGGCACAGATACGCAGTATTTT

D gene: NA
clone size: many
V gene: TRBV4-1
J gene: TRBJ2-7
CDR3 protein: CASSQGGTSYEQYF
CDR3 DNA: TGCGCCAGCAGCCAAGGGGGAACCTCCTACGAGCAGTACTTC

D gene: TRBD1
clone size: many
V gene: TRBV5-1
J gene: TRBJ2-5
CDR3 protein: CASSLDRGGETQYF
CDR3 DNA: TGCGCCAGCAGCTTGGACAGGGGCGGGGAGACCCAGTACTTC

D gene: TRBD1
clone size: few
V gene: TRBV18
J gene: TRBJ2-3
CDR3 protein: CASSPDRDGTQYF
CDR3 DNA: TGTGCCAGCTCGCCAGACAGGGATGGAACGCAGTATTTT

D gene: NA
clone size: many
V gene: TRBV21-1
J gene: TRBJ1-5
CDR3 protein: CASSKGSGPSNQPQHF
CDR3 DNA: TGTGCCAGCAGCAAAGGTTCAGGACCGAGCAATCAGCCCCAGCATTTT

D gene: TRBD1
clone size: many
V gene: TRBV6-5
J gene: TRBJ1-5
CDR3 protein: CASRPGQDNQPQHF
CDR3 DNA: TGTGCCAGCAGACCCGGACAGGACAATCAGCCCCAGCATTTT

D gene: NA
clone size: many
V gene: TRBV20-1
J gene: TRBJ1-1
CDR3 protein: CSAKPMNTEAFF
CDR3 DNA: TGCAGTGCTAAACCCATGAACACTGAAGCTTTCTTT

D gene: NA
clone size: many
V gene: TRBV9
J gene: TRBJ2-3
CDR3 protein: CASSVGFRVTDTQYF
CDR3 DNA: TGTGCCAGCAGCGTAGGTTTTAGGGTCACAGATACGCAGTATTTT

D gene: NA
clone size: many
V gene: TRBV5-1
J gene: TRBJ2-1
CDR3 protein: CASSRGEDNEQFF
CDR3 DNA: TGCGCCAGCAGCAGAGGGGAGGACAATGAGCAGTTCTTC

D gene: NA
clone size: many
V gene: TRBV6-1
J gene: TRBJ1-5
CDR3 protein: CASSRGQGSGNQPQHF
CDR3 DNA: TGTGCCAGCAGCCGGGGGCAGGGCAGTGGCAATCAGCCCCAGCATTTT

D gene: NA
clone size: many
V gene: TRBV7-2
J gene: TRBJ2-3
CDR3 protein: CASSPNQGDTQYF
CDR3 DNA: TGTGCCAGCAGCCCCAACCAAGGTGATACGCAGTATTTT

D gene: TRBD2
clone size: NA
V gene: TRBV11-3
J gene: TRBJ2-2
CDR3 protein: CSSSHRMGLAGDVGELFF
CDR3 DNA: TGTTCTAGCAGCCATCGAATGGGACTAGCGGGGGACGTAGGGGAGCTGTTTTTT

D gene: NA
clone size: NA
V gene: TRBV3-1
J gene: TRBJ2-5
CDR3 protein: CASLSHDRGETQYF
CDR3 DNA: TGTGCCAGCCTAAGCCATGACCGAGGGGAGACCCAGTACTTC

D gene: TRBD1
clone size: many
V gene: TRBV5-1
J gene: TRBJ1-1
CDR3 protein: CASSSGVVQGGFNTEAFF
CDR3 DNA: TGCGCCAGCAGCTCCGGAGTTGTACAGGGGGGTTTTAACACTGAAGCTTTCTTT

D gene: NA
clone size: NA
V gene: TRBV5-6
J gene: TRBJ1-5
CDR3 protein: CASSGRGDTPQHF
CDR3 DNA: TGTGCCAGCAGCGGGAGGGGAGATACGCCCCAGCATTTT

D gene: NA
clone size: medium-sized
V gene: TRBV7-9
J gene: TRBJ1-5
CDR3 protein: CASSFGIGPQHF
CDR3 DNA: TGTGCCAGCAGCTTTGGGATCGGGCCCCAGCATTTT

D gene: NA
clone size: NA
V gene: TRBV10-3
J gene: TRBJ2-1
CDR3 protein: CAITSPGGSGANVLTFGAYNEQFF
CDR3 DNA: NA

D gene: NA
clone size: many
V gene: TRBV20-1
J gene: TRBJ2-3
CDR3 protein: CSAISIGRTSTDTQYF
CDR3 DNA: TGCAGTGCTATTTCAATCGGACGAACTAGCACAGATACGCAGTATTTT